This T cell receptor (beta chain) was sequenced in a study of CD8+ T cells in alopecia areata. Study details: Patients received oral tofacitinib, 5 to 10 mg twice daily, for moderate-to-severe alopecia areata.

Germline assignment: CDR1 GTSNPN and CDR2 SVGIG (reference sequence). The CDR3 runs to 14 residues. V shed 1 base, J shed 8 bases, and the junction held 9 bases outside the gene matches. RNA was isolated and reverse transcribed to cDNA, the sequencing template. TCRdb's copy holds only in-frame clones and misses some; the assay was immunoSEQ multiplex PCR. This sample has about 180,000 clones, with around 63% found just once. Sequences were derived from CD4+ T cells sorted from blood, sampled at week 0. The receptor's source is a human donor with alopecia areata. V usage is TRBV30 and J usage is TRBJ1-2, with 8 bases matching TRBD1. The CDR3: CAWSAAPTGGGYTF. CDR3 sequence (DNA): TGTGCCTGGAGTGCTGCCCCCACAGGGGGGGGCTACACCTTC.